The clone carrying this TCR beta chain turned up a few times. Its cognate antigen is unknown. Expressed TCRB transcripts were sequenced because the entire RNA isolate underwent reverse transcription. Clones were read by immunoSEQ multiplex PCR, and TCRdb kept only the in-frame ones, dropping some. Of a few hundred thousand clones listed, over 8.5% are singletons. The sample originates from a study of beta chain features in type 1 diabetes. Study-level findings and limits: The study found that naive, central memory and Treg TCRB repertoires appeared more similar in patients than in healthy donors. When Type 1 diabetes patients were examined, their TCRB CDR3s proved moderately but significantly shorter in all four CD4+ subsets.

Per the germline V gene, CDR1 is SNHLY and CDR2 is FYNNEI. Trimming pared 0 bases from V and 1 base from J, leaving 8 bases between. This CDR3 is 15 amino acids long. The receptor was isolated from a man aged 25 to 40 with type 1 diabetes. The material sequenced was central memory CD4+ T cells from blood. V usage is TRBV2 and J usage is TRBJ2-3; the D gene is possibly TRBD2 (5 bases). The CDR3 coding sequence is TGTGCCAGCAGTGAAGCGGGAGCGGGCACAGATACGCAGTATTTT. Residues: CASSEAGAGTDTQYF.